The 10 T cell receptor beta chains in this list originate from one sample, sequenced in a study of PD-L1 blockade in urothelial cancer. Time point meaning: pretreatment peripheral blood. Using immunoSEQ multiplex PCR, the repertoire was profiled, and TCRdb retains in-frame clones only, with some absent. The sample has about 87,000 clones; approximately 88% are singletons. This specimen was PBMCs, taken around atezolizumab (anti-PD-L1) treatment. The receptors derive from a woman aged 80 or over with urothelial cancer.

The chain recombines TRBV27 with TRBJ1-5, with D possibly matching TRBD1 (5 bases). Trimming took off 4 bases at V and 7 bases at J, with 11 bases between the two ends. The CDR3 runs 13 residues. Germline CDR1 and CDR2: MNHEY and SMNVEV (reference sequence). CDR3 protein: CASSSGVRQPQHF. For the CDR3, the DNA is TGTGCCAGCAGTTCGGGGGTAAGGCAGCCCCAGCATTTT.

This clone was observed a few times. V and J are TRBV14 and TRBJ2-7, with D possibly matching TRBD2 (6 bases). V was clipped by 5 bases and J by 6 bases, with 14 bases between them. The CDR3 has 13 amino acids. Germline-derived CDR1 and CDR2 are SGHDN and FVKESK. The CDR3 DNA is TGTGCCAGCAGCTGGGGGGAATCTCGCGAGCAGTACTTC. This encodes CASSWGESREQYF.

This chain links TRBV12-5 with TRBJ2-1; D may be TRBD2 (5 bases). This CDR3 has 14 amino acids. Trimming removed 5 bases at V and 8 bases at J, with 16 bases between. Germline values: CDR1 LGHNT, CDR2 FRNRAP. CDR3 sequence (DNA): TGTGCTAGTGGTCCCGGTGGGGATAGCGATGAGCAGTTCTTC. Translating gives CASGPGGDSDEQFF.

The CDR3 sequence: CASSLTGGHNEQFF. For the CDR3, the DNA is TGCGCCAGCAGCTTAACAGGGGGTCACAATGAGCAGTTCTTC. This rearrangement joins TRBV5-1 to TRBJ2-1; the match to TRBD1 covers 8 bases. The V gene end was trimmed by 2 bases and the J gene end by 5 bases; junction bases not matched to a gene: 3. The V gene's germline CDR1 is SGHRS and CDR2 YFSETQ. CDR3 length: 14 residues.

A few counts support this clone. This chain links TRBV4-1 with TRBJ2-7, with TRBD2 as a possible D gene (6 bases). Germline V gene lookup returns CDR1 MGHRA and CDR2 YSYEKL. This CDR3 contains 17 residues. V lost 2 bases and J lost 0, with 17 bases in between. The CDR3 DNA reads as TGCGCCAGCAGCCAACTCCTTTCCACGGGAGCCTCCTACGAGCAGTACTTC. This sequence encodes CASSQLLSTGASYEQYF.

The CDR3 nucleotides are TGTGCCAGCAAAAGACTAGCGGGAGGGCCTACAGATACGCAGTATTTT. Translation gives CASKRLAGGPTDTQYF. The chain combines TRBV6-4 with TRBJ2-3, with 14 bases lining up with TRBD2. The CDR3 length is 16 residues. V shed 7 bases, J shed 3 bases, and the junction held 6 bases outside the gene matches. Germline-derived CDR1 and CDR2 are MRHNA and SNTAGT.

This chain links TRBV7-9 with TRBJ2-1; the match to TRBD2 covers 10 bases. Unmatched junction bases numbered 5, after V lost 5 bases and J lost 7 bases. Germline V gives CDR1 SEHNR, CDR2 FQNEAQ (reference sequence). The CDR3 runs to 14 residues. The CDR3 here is CASSGTSEWNEQFF. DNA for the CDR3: TGTGCCAGCAGCGGGACTAGCGAGTGGAATGAGCAGTTCTTC. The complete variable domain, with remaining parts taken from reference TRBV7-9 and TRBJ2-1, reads DTGVSQNPRHKITKRGQNVTFRCDPISEHNRLYWYRQTLGQGPEFLTYFQNEAQLEKSRLLSDRFSAERPKGSFSTLEIQRTEQGDSAMYLCASSGTSEWNEQFFGPGTRLTVL.

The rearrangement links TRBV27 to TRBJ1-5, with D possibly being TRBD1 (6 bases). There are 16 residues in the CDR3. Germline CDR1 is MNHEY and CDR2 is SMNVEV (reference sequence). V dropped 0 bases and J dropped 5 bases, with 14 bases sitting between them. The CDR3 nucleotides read TGTGCCAGCAGTTTATCTCCGGACAGACGACATCAGCCCCAGCATTTT. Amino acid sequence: CASSLSPDRRHQPQHF.

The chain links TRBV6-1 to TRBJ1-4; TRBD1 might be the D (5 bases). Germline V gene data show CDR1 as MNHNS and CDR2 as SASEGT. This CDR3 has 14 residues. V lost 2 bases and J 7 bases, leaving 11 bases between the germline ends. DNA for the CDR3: TGTGCCAGCAGTGAACGGGGCGGGAGTGAAAAACTGTTTTTT. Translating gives CASSERGGSEKLFF.

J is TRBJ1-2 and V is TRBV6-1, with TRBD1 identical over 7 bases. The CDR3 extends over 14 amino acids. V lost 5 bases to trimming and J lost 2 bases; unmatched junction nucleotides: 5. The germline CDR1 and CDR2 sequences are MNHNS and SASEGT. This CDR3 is CASSPLQGNYGYTF. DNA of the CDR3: TGTGCCAGCAGTCCCTTACAGGGGAACTATGGCTACACCTTC.